Listed here are 27 T cell receptor beta chains from one sample, sequenced in a study of CD8+CD57+ T cells in acquired aplastic anemia. TCR beta VDJ and CDR3 profiles were obtained from a genomic DNA template. A single record per CDR3 protein comes from TCRdb applying MiXCR to the reads. Among hundreds of thousands of distinct CDR3 sequences, around 68% were seen once, and the ten largest hold less than 4%. Sequenced material: sorted CD4+, CD8+, or CD8+CD57+ T cells (not recorded which) from PBMCs. The receptors were gathered from a human donor in good health, serving as a control.

The chain employs TRBV4-1 and TRBJ1-6; a weak D match, TRBD1 (6 bases). The length of the CDR3 is 16 residues. Trimming stripped 10 bases from V and 4 bases from J, with 20 bases between. Per germline, CDR1 MGHRA and CDR2 YSYEKL. The CDR3 DNA reads as TGCGCCACCGAGGGTACAGGGTGGGTGTATAATTCACCCCTCCACTTT. Its translation is CATEGTGWVYNSPLHF.

This clonotype turned up a few times. The V call is TRBV20-1, the J call TRBJ2-7; 9 nucleotides agree with TRBD2. Germline-derived CDR1 and CDR2 are DFQATT and SNEGSKA (reference sequence). CDR3 length equals 13 residues. The ends lost 5 bases at V and 2 bases at J; junction bases unmatched: 4. This CDR3 reads CSAAPSGAYEQYF. DNA of the CDR3: TGCAGTGCTGCCCCTAGCGGGGCCTACGAGCAGTACTTC.

Concerning this clonotype itself: Relative to the germline gene, one junction end is altered; a read error may explain this. The chain uses TRBV7-2 and TRBJ2-5; the D is unclear. The CDR3 spans 16 residues. CDR1 is SGHTA and CDR2 is FQGNSA in the germline V gene. The CDR3 spells CASSQRQNPDQEPQYF. DNA of the CDR3: TGTGCCAGCAGCCAACGGCAGAACCCGGACCAAGAGCCCCAGTACTTC.

This clonotype was picked up many times. One junction end disagrees with the germline gene, perhaps due to a read error. The J gene is TRBJ2-7, the V gene TRBV28, with TRBD2 as a possible D gene (7 bases). The length of the CDR3 is 12 residues. CDR1 is MDHEN and CDR2 is SYDVKM in the germline V gene. The CDR3 sequence: CASSPLQQGGDF. As DNA, the CDR3 is TGTGCCAGCAGTCCATTACAACAGGGAGGGGACTTC.

This clonotype has only one observation. V usage is TRBV5-5 and J usage is TRBJ1-5, with unresolved D. The CDR3 is 19 residues long. V was trimmed by 2 bases and J by 5 bases, leaving 26 bases between them. Germline CDR1 reads SGHKS; CDR2 reads YYEKEE (reference sequence). CDR3 sequence: CASSLFGIWNIAHDQPQHF. In nucleotides, the CDR3 is TGTGCCAGCAGCTTATTCGGGATCTGGAATATAGCCCATGATCAGCCCCAGCATTTT. The whole variable domain, filled in from reference TRBV5-5 and TRBJ1-5, reads DAGVTQSPTHLIKTRGQQVTLRCSPISGHKSVSWYQQVLGQGPQFIFQYYEKEERGRGNFPDRFSARQFPNYSSELNVNALLLGDSALYLCASSLFGIWNIAHDQPQHFGDGTRLSIL.

The chain combines TRBV7-6 with TRBJ2-7; 10 nucleotides match TRBD1. This CDR3 is 14 amino acids long. Germline CDR1 is SGHVS and CDR2 is FNYEAQ. V gave up 3 bases and J gave up 3 bases; unmatched junction bases: 2. The CDR3 is CASSFGTGDYEQYF. The CDR3 coding sequence is TGTGCCAGCAGCTTCGGGACAGGGGACTACGAGCAGTACTTC.

Worth noting for this clonotype: At one end the junction does not follow the germline gene, possibly because of a read error. The chain is built from TRBV5-1 and TRBJ2-2, with D perhaps TRBD1 or TRBD2 (5 bases each). Germline V gene lookup returns CDR1 SGHRS and CDR2 YFSETQ. This CDR3 is 14 amino acids long. The DNA for the CDR3 is TGTGCCAGCAGTCGGATTAGGGGAGCCGGGGAGCTGTTTTTT. Translating gives CASSRIRGAGELFF.

The chain uses TRBV20-1 and TRBJ2-1; either TRBD1 or TRBD2 may supply D (5 bases each). Trimming removed 3 bases from V and 9 bases from J, with 18 bases in between. This CDR3 is built from 14 residues. Germline-derived CDR1 and CDR2 are DFQATT and SNEGSKA (reference sequence). This CDR3 is CSASSGHTHSEQFF. CDR3 nucleotide sequence: TGCAGTGCTAGCTCGGGGCACACCCATAGTGAGCAGTTCTTC.

Only one count was recorded for this clonotype. V gene TRBV7-9 combines with J gene TRBJ2-5; 11 nucleotides agree with TRBD1. CDR3 length: 16 residues. J was trimmed by 4 bases and V by 4 bases; bases with no gene match: 8. The germline V gene has CDR1 SEHNR and CDR2 FQNEAQ (reference sequence). CDR3 loop: CASSSTGTGGGETQYF. The CDR3 bases are TGTGCCAGCAGCTCCACCGGGACAGGGGGTGGAGAGACCCAGTACTTC.

With respect to this clonotype: The conserved final phenylalanine or tryptophan is absent from the CDR3, which likely points to a read error. Because the CDR3's place on the DNA is in doubt, the DNA is left out and the CDR3 is given as listed by TCRdb. The gene calls are TRBV15 and TRBJ2-2. CDR1 LNHNV and CDR2 YYDKDF come from the germline V gene (reference sequence). From its first to its last residue, the CDR3 has 13 amino acids. The CDR3 here is CATSRELARELGY.

The genes are TRBV4-3 and TRBJ2-3, with 13 bases aligning to TRBD2. The J segment lost 3 bases and the V segment lost 6 bases, leaving 3 bases of the junction unmatched. CDR3 length: 15 amino acids. Germline CDR1 reads LGHNA; CDR2 reads YSLEER. The CDR3 DNA is TGCGCCAGCAGTACTAGCGGGAGGGCAACAGATACGCAGTATTTT. Encoded protein: CASSTSGRATDTQYF.

Remarks on this clonotype: An end of the junction differs from the germline gene, which may be a read error. The chain couples TRBV5-1 to TRBJ2-5; perhaps TRBD2 as D (6 bases). The CDR3 sequence is 14 residues long. From germline, CDR1 is SGHRS and CDR2 YFSETQ. CDR3 region: CASSLGGRDETQYF. DNA for the CDR3: TGTGCCAGCAGCTTGGGGGGAAGGGACGAGACCCAGTACTTC.

The V and J genes are TRBV6-1 and TRBJ2-7; D is perhaps TRBD2 (6 bases). Looked up from germline, CDR1 is MNHNS and CDR2 is SASEGT. CDR3 length: 14 residues. The ends were cut back, 3 bases at V and 3 bases at J, with 12 bases in the middle. The CDR3 is CASSEGGMGYEQYF. In DNA form, the CDR3 reads TGTGCCAGCAGTGAGGGGGGAATGGGCTACGAGCAGTACTTC.

This clonotype was recorded many times. The chain joins TRBV4-3 to TRBJ1-2; perhaps TRBD1 as D (6 bases). From germline, CDR1 is LGHNA and CDR2 YSLEER. CDR3 length: 14 amino acids. V lost 4 bases and J lost 4, with 13 bases in between. CDR3 in DNA: TGCGCCAGCAGCCCAGGGGTCGGCAGCTATGGCTACACCTTC. Protein product: CASSPGVGSYGYTF.

Comment on this clonotype: The DNA is omitted, as the CDR3 cannot be located on it reliably, and the CDR3 follows TCRdb's listing. The gene calls are TRBV7-3 and TRBJ2-1; the table's D call, TRBD1, has no DNA check behind it. The CDR3 has 14 amino acids, counting both end residues. CDR1 and CDR2 from the germline V gene are SGHTA and FQGTGA. This CDR3 is CASSEFQQYFGPGF.

This clonotype has just a few counts. This sequence joins TRBV12-3 or TRBV12-4 and TRBJ2-4; D call uncertain. The CDR3 loop spans 15 amino acids. V was cut by 3 bases and J by 0 bases, with 9 bases left in between. The CDR3, as DNA: TGTGCCAGCAGTTTTGGGCAGTCAGCCAAAAACATTCAGTACTTC. Amino acids: CASSFGQSAKNIQYF.

The V call is TRBV11-3, the J call TRBJ2-6; the match to TRBD2 covers 9 bases. The CDR3 is 17 amino acids. J was trimmed by 4 bases and V by 8 bases; bases with no gene match: 12. Germline CDR1 reads SGHNT; CDR2 reads YENEEA. The CDR3 bases are TGTGCCAGCGCCCGGGCGGGAGGGTACACCGGGGCCAACGTCCTGACTTTC. Protein product: CASARAGGYTGANVLTF.

This clonotype was counted at least ten times. The rearrangement uses TRBV6-2 or TRBV6-3 and TRBJ1-5; TRBD1 is a possible D gene (5 bases). The CDR3 runs 14 residues. The germline V gene has CDR1 MNHEY and CDR2 SVGEGT. V was cut by 6 bases and J by 4 bases, with 13 bases left in between. The CDR3: CASSSQVMNQPQHF. As DNA, the CDR3 is TGTGCCAGCAGCTCACAGGTTATGAATCAGCCCCAGCATTTT.

Ten or more counts support this clonotype. The rearrangement links TRBV19 to TRBJ2-7; D may be TRBD1 (6 bases). The germline V gene encodes CDR1 LNHDA and CDR2 SQIVND (reference sequence). Trimming took 5 bases from V and 3 from J, leaving 11 bases between them. The CDR3 consists of 13 residues. The CDR3 region has the DNA TGTGCCAGTAGTGGAGACAGGCACTACGAGCAGTACTTC. The encoded protein is CASSGDRHYEQYF. The full variable domain, its missing parts supplied by reference TRBV19 and TRBJ2-7, is DGGITQSPKYLFRKEGQNVTLSCEQNLNHDAMYWYRQDPGQGLRLIYYSQIVNDFQKGDIAEGYSVSREKKESFPLTVTSAQKNPTAFYLCASSGDRHYEQYFGPGTRLTVT.

This clonotype has at least ten counts. The chain has TRBV24-1 and TRBJ1-2; D remains ambiguous. The CDR3 contains 12 residues. V lost 3 bases and J lost 2, with 3 bases in between. Germline V gene lookup returns CDR1 KGHDR and CDR2 SFDVKD. The CDR3 is CATSDPNYGYTF. The CDR3 DNA sequence: TGTGCCACCAGTGATCCAAACTATGGCTACACCTTC.

The chain carries TRBV5-1 and TRBJ2-7, with 11 bases that match TRBD1. With 8 bases clipped from V and 3 bases from J, the junction kept 10 bases outside the gene matches. Germline lookup yields CDR1 SGHRS and CDR2 YFSETQ. The CDR3 length is 15 residues. CDR3 amino acids: CASSRGTGGGYEQYF. Here the CDR3 DNA reads TGCGCCAGTAGCCGCGGGACAGGGGGGGGCTACGAGCAGTACTTC.

Concerning this clonotype: This likely comes from a read error, as the CDR3 has no conserved phenylalanine or tryptophan at its end. No DNA is shown, since the ends of the CDR3 on it are uncertain; the CDR3 is the one TCRdb lists. The chain recombines TRBV9 with TRBJ2-7. The CDR3 numbers 12 amino acids, ends counted. Per the germline V gene, CDR1 is SGDLS and CDR2 is YYNGEE. CDR3 sequence: CASSVVEHTQLR.

This clonotype was found many times. CDR3 loop: CASCRGNSDTQYF. DNA for the CDR3: TGTGCCAGCTGTCGGGGGAACTCAGATACGCAGTATTTT. This rearrangement joins TRBV6-5 to TRBJ2-3; tentative D call: TRBD2 (6 bases). V lost 8 bases, J lost 4 bases, and 13 bases lay in between. Germline CDR1 and CDR2: MNHEY and SVGAGI. This CDR3 region has 13 residues.

In DNA, the CDR3 is TGTGCCACCCAAAGGAGGGTGAGGGACACCGGGGAGCTGTTTTTT. Amino acid sequence: CATQRRVRDTGELFF. This chain uses TRBV19 with TRBJ2-2; D might be TRBD2 (6 bases). The length of the CDR3 is 15 residues. From germline, CDR1 is LNHDA and CDR2 SQIVND (reference sequence). V lost 10 bases and J 3 bases, leaving 18 bases between the germline ends.

V is TRBV7-2 and J is TRBJ1-6; D is unresolved. The V gene's germline CDR1 is SGHTA and CDR2 FQGNSA. V gave up 1 base and J gave up 5 bases, with 9 bases separating them. This CDR3 is built from 15 residues. CDR3 protein: CASSLGRANNSPLHF. CDR3 coding DNA: TGTGCCAGCAGCTTAGGACGAGCCAATAATTCACCCCTCCACTTT.

The rearrangement joins TRBV24-1 to TRBJ1-1; D is perhaps TRBD1 (6 bases). Germline-derived CDR1 and CDR2 are KGHDR and SFDVKD. The length of the CDR3 is 11 residues. V lost 9 bases and J 11 bases, leaving 15 bases between the germline ends. CDR3 DNA: TGTGCCACCGGGGACAACGGTGGGGCTTTCTTT. This codes for CATGDNGGAFF.

The chain carries TRBV10-1 and TRBJ1-1, with D uncertain. The ends were cut back, 6 bases at V and 3 bases at J, with 11 bases in the middle. The CDR3 loop spans 13 amino acids. CDR1 is WNHNN, CDR2 SYGVQD, per germline (reference sequence). The CDR3, as DNA: TGCGCCAGCAGGCCTAGGGTTGACACTGAAGCTTTCTTT. Its protein is CASRPRVDTEAFF.